Following are 19 T cell receptor beta chains from one sample sequenced in a study of blood T cell repertoires in COVID-19. Measured with immunoSEQ multiplex PCR; TCRdb has only the in-frame clones, and not every one. The sample holds about 76,000 clones, around nine tenths seen once. The sequenced material came from peripheral blood. Receptors were obtained from a human donor in a cohort sampled during active COVID-19.

This clone has only a few counts. This chain uses TRBV30 with TRBJ1-2, with D unclear. Per germline, CDR1 GTSNPN and CDR2 SVGIG (reference sequence). The germline V and J ends were trimmed by 3 bases and 2 bases, with 13 bases remaining between them. The CDR3 is 14 amino acids. Here the CDR3 reads CAWSIGTGNYGYTF. CDR3 nucleotide sequence: TGTGCCTGGAGCATCGGAACCGGGAACTATGGCTACACCTTC.

The chain uses TRBV30 and TRBJ1-1, with D possibly matching TRBD1 (6 bases). This CDR3 is 13 amino acids long. Germline-derived CDR1 and CDR2 are GTSNPN and SVGIG (reference sequence). The ends were cut back, 3 bases at V and 6 bases at J, with 14 bases in the middle. The CDR3 sequence is CAWRTGMESEAFF. The CDR3 DNA reads as TGTGCCTGGAGAACAGGGATGGAGTCTGAAGCTTTCTTT.

This chain links TRBV19 with TRBJ1-5; 9 nucleotides match TRBD1. CDR3 size: 14 residues. J was trimmed by 6 bases and V by 5 bases; bases with no gene match: 5. Per the germline V gene, CDR1 is LNHDA and CDR2 is SQIVND (reference sequence). DNA of the CDR3: TGTGCCAGTAGTCAAGGACAGGGGACTCAGCCCCAGCATTTT. The encoded protein is CASSQGQGTQPQHF.

V and J are TRBV3-1 (or the pseudogene TRBV3-2) and TRBJ1-1, with D maybe TRBD1 (5 bases). The CDR3 totals 15 residues. V lost 1 base, J lost 5 bases, and 14 bases lay in between. Germline V lookup: CDR1 LGHDT, CDR2 YNNKEL (reference sequence). DNA of the CDR3: TGTGCCAGCAGCCAAGTAGCTCAGGGAGGGACTGAAGCTTTCTTT. It translates to CASSQVAQGGTEAFF.

This clone was seen just once. The V call is TRBV6-6, the J call TRBJ2-1, with D possibly matching TRBD2 (6 bases). The CDR3 is 14 amino acids. Germline lookup yields CDR1 MNHNY and CDR2 SVGAGI (reference sequence). The V gene lost 2 bases and the J gene lost 5 bases, with 10 bases spanning the gap. The CDR3 spells CASSYLGGDNEQFF. As DNA, the CDR3 is TGTGCCAGCAGTTACCTGGGGGGAGACAATGAGCAGTTCTTC.

This clone has just one count. The chain is built from TRBV10-2 and TRBJ2-1; 13 bases are shared with TRBD2. Germline V gene lookup returns CDR1 WSHSY and CDR2 SAAADI. With V trimmed by 5 bases and J by 13 bases, 8 bases remained unmatched. This CDR3 contains 14 residues. The DNA for the CDR3 is TGCGCCAGCAGTCAAACTAGCGGGGGGGCCCCCCAGTTCTTC. This sequence encodes CASSQTSGGAPQFF.

The chain carries TRBV10-2 and TRBJ2-7; D uncertain. Germline V lookup: CDR1 WSHSY, CDR2 SAAADI. This CDR3 spans 13 amino acids. Trimming left V 4 bases short and J 0 bases short, with 7 bases between. The CDR3 DNA reads as TGCGCCAGCAGTGGAGGCAGCTCCTACGAGCAGTACTTC. Translated: CASSGGSSYEQYF.

CDR3 in DNA: TGTGCCAGCACCGCGGCCGTCGGGGGAGGACGCGGGGAGCTGTTTTTT. Protein: CASTAAVGGGRGELFF. The chain has TRBV5-6 and TRBJ2-2, with D maybe TRBD2 (6 bases). V lost 6 bases, J lost 7 bases, and 22 bases lay in between. Germline CDR1 reads SGHDT; CDR2 reads YYEEEE. The CDR3 is 16 amino acids. Full variable domain (remainder filled in from reference TRBV5-6 and TRBJ2-2): DAGVTQSPTHLIKTRGQQVTLRCSPKSGHDTVSWYQQALGQGPQFIFQYYEEEERQRGNFPDRFSGHQFPNYSSELNVNALLLGDSALYLCASTAAVGGGRGELFFGEGSRLTVL.

This clone is a singleton in its sample. The chain uses TRBV5-1 and TRBJ2-5, with 12 bases aligning to TRBD2. CDR3 length: 16 residues. V shed 2 bases, J shed 0 bases, and the junction held 2 bases outside the gene matches. Germline lookup yields CDR1 SGHRS and CDR2 YFSETQ. For the CDR3, the DNA is TGCGCCAGCAGCTTCGGACTAGCGGGGTACCAAGAGACCCAGTACTTC. It is translated as CASSFGLAGYQETQYF.

The chain joins TRBV7-2 to TRBJ1-2, with no clear D. Germline CDR1 reads SGHTA; CDR2 reads FQGNSA. The V end was cut by 4 bases, the J end by 2 bases, with 11 bases between. The CDR3 is 14 amino acids. CDR3 sequence reads: CASSSGGSNYGYTF. CDR3 bases: TGTGCCAGCAGCTCCGGAGGGTCCAACTATGGCTACACCTTC.

This clone has just a few counts. This rearrangement joins TRBV7-9 to TRBJ1-6, with D tentatively TRBD1 (6 bases). The CDR3 is 14 residues long. Germline CDR1 is SEHNR and CDR2 is FQNEAQ (reference sequence). The V end was cut by 5 bases, the J end by 6 bases, with 11 bases between. The CDR3 nucleotides are TGTGCCAGCAGCCCAGGGGCCCGTAATTCACCCCTCCACTTT. Amino acids: CASSPGARNSPLHF.

This CDR3 is CAIRGTGAHEQFF. Written as DNA, the CDR3 is TGTGCCATCAGGGGGACAGGGGCCCATGAGCAGTTCTTC. The V and J genes are TRBV10-3 and TRBJ2-1; 10 bases line up with TRBD1. Germline lookup yields CDR1 ENHRY and CDR2 SYGVKD. V was clipped by 6 bases and J by 8 bases; unmatched bases: 4. The CDR3 length is 13 residues.

This clone appeared once. The chain has TRBV3-1 (or the pseudogene TRBV3-2) and TRBJ1-6, with D possibly being TRBD1 (5 bases). The CDR3 is 14 amino acids. With 6 bases removed from V and 4 bases from J, the gap between germline ends came to 10 bases. The germline V gene has CDR1 LGHDT and CDR2 YNNKEL (reference sequence). CDR3 sequence (DNA): TGTGCCAGCAGTGACAGCTCGTATAATTCACCCCTCCACTTT. It yields the protein CASSDSSYNSPLHF.

The gene calls are TRBV5-5 and TRBJ1-5; tentative D call: TRBD1 (5 bases). V gave up 4 bases and J gave up 4 bases, with 15 bases separating them. This CDR3 region has 15 residues. Germline V gene lookup returns CDR1 SGHKS and CDR2 YYEKEE (reference sequence). The CDR3 DNA reads TGTGCCAGCAGCCCGGAGACAGACTTGAATCAGCCCCAGCATTTT. Encoded protein: CASSPETDLNQPQHF.

The rearrangement uses TRBV27 and TRBJ1-6; D is uncertain. The ends were cut back, 6 bases at V and 8 bases at J, with 8 bases in the middle. In germline, CDR1 is MNHEY, CDR2 SMNVEV (reference sequence). The CDR3 loop spans 12 amino acids. The CDR3 protein is CASSYPDSPLHF. DNA of the CDR3: TGTGCCAGCAGCTACCCGGATTCACCCCTCCACTTT.

This chain uses TRBV4-1 with TRBJ1-6, with D possibly being TRBD1 (5 bases). Per germline, CDR1 MGHRA and CDR2 YSYEKL. This CDR3 contains 14 residues. V gave up 1 base and J gave up 6 bases, with 7 bases separating them. The CDR3 reads CASSQVQGNSPLHF. CDR3 nucleotides: TGCGCCAGCAGCCAAGTCCAGGGTAATTCACCCCTCCACTTT.

V is TRBV27 and J is TRBJ2-7, with TRBD1 matching 9 bases. This CDR3 is 12 amino acids long. With V trimmed by 6 bases and J by 6 bases, 3 bases remained unmatched. Germline V gene data show CDR1 as MNHEY and CDR2 as SMNVEV (reference sequence). CDR3 sequence (DNA): TGTGCCAGCAGGGGGACAGGGATCGAGCAGTACTTC. It codes for CASRGTGIEQYF.

The V gene is TRBV27, the J gene TRBJ1-2; perhaps TRBD1 as D (5 bases). The germline V and J ends were trimmed by 4 bases and 8 bases, with 17 bases remaining between them. The CDR3 totals 14 residues. In germline, CDR1 is MNHEY, CDR2 SMNVEV (reference sequence). This CDR3 reads CASSSRPGTQGYTF. The CDR3, as DNA: TGTGCCAGCAGTTCGCGCCCCGGGACTCAAGGCTACACCTTC.

This clone was seen once. This rearrangement joins TRBV5-6 to TRBJ1-1; 9 nucleotides align to TRBD1. J was trimmed by 8 bases and V by 3 bases; bases with no gene match: 5. Germline V gene lookup returns CDR1 SGHDT and CDR2 YYEEEE. The CDR3 sequence is 13 residues long. The CDR3 nucleotides are TGTGCCAGCAGCTCCTCCGGGACAGGGGAAGCTTTCTTT. It yields the protein CASSSSGTGEAFF.